The present entry profiles one T cell receptor (beta chain) with its context. This specimen comes from a study of OX40 agonist ivuxolimab in advanced cancers. Study in general: At under 85% male, the cohort had a mean age of roughly 60 years, ranging from about 20 to 79. Past anti-PD-1, anti-PD-L1 or anti-CTLA-4 therapy was accepted, and roughly 38% had received some. Partial response was recorded in three patients: one hepatocellular carcinoma and two cutaneous melanoma cases.

Profiled with immunoSEQ multiplex PCR; TCRdb holds only in-frame clones, not every one. The sample has around 85,000 clones, around 90% seen once. CDR1 is MNHEY and CDR2 is SVGAGI in the germline V gene. Trimming removed 7 bases from V and 3 bases from J; junction bases left unmatched: 8. This CDR3 is 15 amino acids long. The chain employs TRBV6-5 and TRBJ2-3; 9 bases agree with TRBD1. The sample was CD4+ or CD8+ T cells sorted from blood, taken in a trial of the OX40 agonist ivuxolimab. The TCR sequence derives from an adult with an advanced solid tumor such as melanoma, head and neck, liver or kidney cancer. CDR3 in DNA: TGTGCCAGCACCGACCGGGACAGGGTAACAGATACGCAGTATTTT. Translation gives CASTDRDRVTDTQYF.